Shown below are 14 T cell receptor beta chains from a single sample sequenced in a study of Ad26.COV2.S vaccination and SARS-CoV-2 variants. Treatment of the sample: 15 to 20 received Ad26.COV2.S at low or high dose, single or two shots; about 5 received placebo; per-sample allocation not given. Specimen acquisition occurred on day 63 following the initial vaccine or placebo injection. Some clones are missing from TCRdb's copy, which holds only in-frame ones; the method was immunoSEQ multiplex PCR. The sample has hundreds of thousands of clones, over 80% seen once; the top ten hold about 1.6%. The sample here was peripheral blood, taken in a trial of Ad26.COV2.S vaccine versus placebo. These receptors came from a person aged 18-60 years who received the Ad26.COV2.S COVID-19 vaccine or a placebo.

This clone was recorded only once. The rearrangement links TRBV4-3 to TRBJ2-1; D remains ambiguous. CDR1 and CDR2 from the germline V gene are LGHNA and YSLEER. The CDR3 length is 12 residues. Deletions cut 1 base from V and 12 bases from J, with 10 bases between. The CDR3 here is CASSQGRAPQFF. As DNA, the CDR3 is TGCGCCAGCAGCCAAGGTAGGGCCCCGCAGTTCTTC.

This clone has just a few counts. The identical CDR3 is also encoded by other nucleotide sequences in the sample. This rearrangement joins TRBV7-2 to TRBJ2-7; D is unresolved. V shed 3 bases and J shed 1 base, with 1 base lying between them. Germline-derived CDR1 and CDR2 are SGHTA and FQGNSA. This CDR3 spans 11 amino acids. Here the CDR3 DNA reads TGTGCCAGCAGCTTTTCCTACGAGCAGTACTTC. Translation gives CASSFSYEQYF.

V gene TRBV11-2 combines with J gene TRBJ2-5; D is possibly TRBD2 (5 bases). Germline values: CDR1 SGHAT, CDR2 FQNNGV. Between the trimmed V and J ends, which lost 8 bases and 2 bases, there was a span of 12 bases. The length of the CDR3 is 13 residues. CDR3 protein: CASLGRAQETQYF. The CDR3, as DNA: TGTGCCAGCCTAGGGCGGGCACAAGAGACCCAGTACTTC.

The chain employs TRBV7-2 and TRBJ1-3; no firm D call. CDR3 length: 15 residues. Per the germline V gene, CDR1 is SGHTA and CDR2 is FQGNSA. The V end lost 3 bases, the J end lost 0 bases, and 9 bases lay between the germline ends. As DNA, the CDR3 is TGTGCCAGCAGCTTCGGCGATATCTCTGGAAACACCATATATTTT. Translation: CASSFGDISGNTIYF.

The J gene is TRBJ2-1, the V gene TRBV19, with TRBD1 matching 7 bases. The CDR3 is made up of 15 amino acids. Germline CDR1 LNHDA, CDR2 SQIVND (reference sequence). V lost 10 bases to trimming and J lost 0 bases; unmatched junction nucleotides: 9. CDR3 sequence: CATTDRRSSYNEQFF. The DNA of the CDR3 is TGTGCCACCACGGACAGGCGAAGCTCCTACAATGAGCAGTTCTTC.

This clone was observed a single time. V gene TRBV3-1 (or the pseudogene TRBV3-2) combines with J gene TRBJ2-7; D not resolved. In germline, CDR1 is LGHDT, CDR2 YNNKEL (reference sequence). The length of the CDR3 is 14 residues. V lost 0 bases to trimming and J lost 3 bases, with 9 bases between them. The CDR3 sequence: CASSQDKAGYEQYF. CDR3 DNA sequence: TGTGCCAGCAGCCAAGATAAGGCAGGCTACGAGCAGTACTTC.

This clone was counted a single time. This chain links TRBV3-1 (or the pseudogene TRBV3-2) with TRBJ2-7; no reliable D call. V lost 4 bases to trimming and J lost 3 bases, with 10 bases between them. CDR3 length: 13 residues. Germline CDR1 and CDR2: LGHDT and YNNKEL (reference sequence). The CDR3 here is CASSRNGVYEQYF. The CDR3 bases are TGTGCCAGCAGCCGTAATGGGGTCTACGAGCAGTACTTC.

This chain links TRBV10-2 with TRBJ1-2; D not certain. The V and J ends lost 6 bases and 0 bases respectively, with 5 bases between them. The V gene's germline CDR1 is WSHSY and CDR2 SAAADI. The CDR3 contains 12 residues. The CDR3 DNA sequence: TGCGCCAGCAGCGAGACTAACTATGGCTACACCTTC. Protein: CASSETNYGYTF.

The CDR3 bases are TGTGCCAGCAGCCGACAGGGAGACACTGAAGCTTTCTTT. This encodes CASSRQGDTEAFF. The chain employs TRBV11-3 and TRBJ1-1, with 7 bases identical to TRBD1. This CDR3 has 13 amino acids. Germline loops: CDR1 SGHNT, CDR2 YENEEA. Losses at the gene ends were 5 bases for V and 3 bases for J; bases not matched to a gene: 3.

The gene calls are TRBV7-9 and TRBJ1-4, with a weak D call TRBD1 (6 bases). This CDR3 spans 14 amino acids. Germline CDR1 and CDR2: SEHNR and FQNEAQ (reference sequence). Trimming pared 4 bases from V and 10 bases from J, leaving 16 bases between. CDR3 protein: CASSSEGVVVKLFF. The CDR3 nucleotides read TGTGCCAGCAGCTCAGAGGGGGTTGTAGTAAAACTGTTTTTT.

This clone has a single count. The chain employs TRBV24-1 and TRBJ1-2; 11 bases are shared with TRBD1. The CDR3 extends over 17 amino acids. The V gene's germline CDR1 is KGHDR and CDR2 SFDVKD. The V gene end was trimmed by 2 bases and the J gene end by 4 bases; junction bases not matched to a gene: 8. CDR3: CATSDSGQGAYSYGYTF. The CDR3 DNA sequence: TGTGCCACCAGTGATTCTGGACAGGGGGCGTACAGCTATGGCTACACCTTC.

CDR3 DNA: TGTGCCAGCAGTTTACCTGGGACAGCGAACACCGGGGAGCTGTTTTTT. Residues: CASSLPGTANTGELFF. The V call is TRBV28, the J call TRBJ2-2, with 7 bases identical to TRBD1. This CDR3 is built from 16 residues. Germline V gene sequence: CDR1 MDHEN, CDR2 SYDVKM. Losses at the gene ends were 2 bases for V and 0 bases for J; bases not matched to a gene: 3.

The chain has TRBV6-5 and TRBJ1-1; weak D call: TRBD1 (5 bases). V was clipped by 4 bases and J by 5 bases, with 14 bases between them. Germline CDR1 MNHEY, CDR2 SVGAGI. The length of the CDR3 is 14 residues. This CDR3 reads CASSFLEQDTEAFF. In DNA, the CDR3 is TGTGCCAGCAGTTTCTTGGAACAGGATACTGAAGCTTTCTTT.

The rearrangement joins TRBV11-2 to TRBJ2-7; the match to TRBD1 covers 8 bases. The V gene's germline CDR1 is SGHAT and CDR2 FQNNGV. J gave up 0 bases and V 1 base, and 2 bases lay outside the gene matches. The CDR3 sequence is 15 residues long. The CDR3: CASSLGQGASYEQYF. The CDR3 DNA is TGTGCCAGCAGCTTAGGGCAGGGGGCCTCCTACGAGCAGTACTTC. The variable domain in full, completed from reference TRBV11-2 and TRBJ2-7, reads EAGVAQSPRYKIIEKRQSVAFWCNPISGHATLYWYQQILGQGPKLLIQFQNNGVVDDSQLPKDRFSAERLKGVDSTLKIQPAKLEDSAVYLCASSLGQGASYEQYFGPGTRLTVT.